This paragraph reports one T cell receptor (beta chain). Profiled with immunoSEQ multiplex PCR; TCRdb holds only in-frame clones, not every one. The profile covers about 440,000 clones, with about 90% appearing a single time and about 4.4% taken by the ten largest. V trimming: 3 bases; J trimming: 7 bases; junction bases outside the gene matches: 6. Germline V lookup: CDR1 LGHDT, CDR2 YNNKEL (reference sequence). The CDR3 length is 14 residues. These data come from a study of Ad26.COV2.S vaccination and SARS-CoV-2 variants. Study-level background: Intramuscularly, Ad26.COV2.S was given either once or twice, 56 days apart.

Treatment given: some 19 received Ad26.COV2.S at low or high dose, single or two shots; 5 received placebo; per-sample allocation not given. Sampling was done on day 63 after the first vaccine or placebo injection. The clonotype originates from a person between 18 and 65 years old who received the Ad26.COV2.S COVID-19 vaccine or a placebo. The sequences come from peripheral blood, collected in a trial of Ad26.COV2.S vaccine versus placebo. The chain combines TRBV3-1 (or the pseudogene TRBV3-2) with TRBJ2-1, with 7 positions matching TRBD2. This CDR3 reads CASSHGLVENEQFF. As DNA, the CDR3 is TGTGCCAGCAGCCACGGACTAGTGGAAAATGAGCAGTTCTTC.